The TCR beta chain under discussion was sequenced for a study of prognosis after radiotherapy for stage I lung cancer. Study context: Patients with newly diagnosed primary stage I lung tumors numbered about 15, with 4 or 5 others having oligometastatic NSCLC after surgical resection of the primary tumor.

This CDR3 region has 15 residues. V shed 0 bases and J shed 7 bases, with 13 bases lying between them. Germline V gene data show CDR1 as MDHEN and CDR2 as SYDVKM. There are many counts of this clonotype. Patients were all node-negative on CT and PET/CT, lacking prior chemotherapy, radiotherapy or other malignancies. Two-round multiplex PCR on genomic DNA was the method by which TCR beta CDR3 was amplified. Amplification during the initial PCR round employed primers specific to each TRBV and TRBJ gene. Each CDR3 protein is one row after TCRdb ran MiXCR on the multiplex PCR reads. The sample lists 15,000 to 20,000 distinct CDR3 sequences, about a quarter occurring once.

Sequences were derived from PBMCs, sampled before or after stereotactic body radiation therapy (not recorded which). This sequence was found in a donor over 45 with non-small cell lung cancer. The chain joins TRBV28 to TRBJ2-1; D call uncertain. The CDR3 nucleotides read TGTGCCAGCAGTTTATGGCAGAAGAACGTGAATGAGCAGTTCTTC. Residues: CASSLWQKNVNEQFF. The full variable domain, completed using reference TRBV28 and TRBJ2-1, is DVKVTQSSRYLVKRTGEKVFLECVQDMDHENMFWYRQDPGLGLRLIYFSYDVKMKEKGDIPEGYSVSREKKERFSLILESASTNQTSMYLCASSLWQKNVNEQFFGPGTRLTVL.